The 9 T cell receptor beta chains given below trace back to one sample, sequenced in a study of blood T cell repertoires in COVID-19 (dated by TCRdb to 2020 to 2021). Library preparation was by the immunoSEQ multiplex PCR assay. Not all clones reach the TCRdb copy of this immuneACCESS table, which keeps in-frame sequences only. Checked studies attribute under half of the gap to unresolved V genes and leave the rest unexplained. In all, the sample holds under 200,000 clones, and more than 75% of those were seen once. The ten largest clonotypes hold approximately 5.5% of the sample. The specimen sequenced was peripheral blood. These receptors were collected from a man aged 40-50 years with active or convalescent COVID-19.

CDR3 amino acids: CASSQTGGNTEAFF. The CDR3 nucleotides read TGTGCCAGCAGTCAAACAGGGGGCAACACTGAAGCTTTCTTT. This chain links TRBV27 with TRBJ1-1, with 9 bases aligning to TRBD1. Trimming cost V 5 bases and J 2 bases; bases outside gene matches: 3. The CDR3 runs 14 residues. Germline CDR1 and CDR2: MNHEY and SMNVEV (reference sequence).

The chain is built from TRBV5-4 and TRBJ2-2; 7 nucleotides match TRBD1. Germline CDR1 SGHNT, CDR2 YYREEE (reference sequence). Trimming removed 4 bases from V and 3 bases from J; junction bases left unmatched: 6. This CDR3 contains 15 residues. CDR3 residues: CASSPPTGDTGELFF. CDR3 nucleotides: TGTGCCAGCAGCCCCCCCACAGGGGACACCGGGGAGCTGTTTTTT.

This rearrangement joins TRBV21-1 to TRBJ1-2. TRBV21-1 is labeled a pseudogene. The CDR3 loop spans 13 amino acids. The DNA of the CDR3 is TGTGCCAGCAGCAAAAGTTCTAGCCGGGGCTACACCTTC. Its translation: CASSKSSSRGYTF.

This chain links TRBV6-5 with TRBJ2-7; the D gene is possibly TRBD1 (5 bases). CDR1 MNHEY and CDR2 SVGAGI come from the germline V gene. The CDR3 runs 13 residues. The V end lost 5 bases, the J end lost 0 bases, and 8 bases lay between the germline ends. The CDR3 nucleotides are TGTGCCAGCAGTCGACAGAGCTCCTACGAGCAGTACTTC. Protein product: CASSRQSSYEQYF.

This clone has a handful of counts. The chain employs TRBV4-2 and TRBJ1-1, with 7 bases fitting TRBD1. V was pared by 3 bases and J by 6 bases, with 19 bases of the junction left unmatched. The CDR3 is 18 amino acids. Germline values: CDR1 LGHNA, CDR2 YNFKEQ. The CDR3 region is CASSHAETAGGRGAEAFF. The CDR3 DNA reads TGTGCCAGCAGCCATGCAGAGACCGCAGGGGGTCGGGGTGCTGAAGCTTTCTTT.

The chain carries TRBV18 and TRBJ2-2; 8 positions agree with TRBD1. There are 16 residues in the CDR3. Germline V gene lookup returns CDR1 KGHSH and CDR2 LQKENI. Trimming cost V 3 bases and J 1 base; bases outside gene matches: 4. The CDR3 DNA is TGTGCCAGCTCACCCCTCGGGACAGGGAACACCGGGGAGCTGTTTTTT. Its translation: CASSPLGTGNTGELFF.

This clone came up once. J is TRBJ1-3 and V is TRBV5-1; 7 bases agree with TRBD1. The CDR3 has 16 amino acids. Germline V gene lookup returns CDR1 SGHRS and CDR2 YFSETQ. The V gene end was trimmed by 1 base and the J gene end by 0 bases; junction bases not matched to a gene: 4. The CDR3 DNA is TGCGCCAGCAGCTTGCGACAGGGAAACTCTGGAAACACCATATATTTT. Translation gives CASSLRQGNSGNTIYF.

V and J are TRBV5-5 and TRBJ2-7; TRBD2 agrees at 10 bases. J was trimmed by 3 bases and V by 4 bases; bases with no gene match: 4. The length of the CDR3 is 14 residues. Germline CDR1 SGHKS, CDR2 YYEKEE (reference sequence). The CDR3 here is CASSPVAGGYEQYF. The CDR3 DNA reads as TGTGCCAGCAGCCCTGTAGCGGGGGGCTACGAGCAGTACTTC.

The genes are TRBV30 and TRBJ2-7, with 12 nucleotides matching TRBD2. The germline gives CDR1 GTSNPN, CDR2 SVGIG (reference sequence). Trimming at V came to 5 bases and at J to 2 bases, leaving 4 bases not matched to a gene. This CDR3 has 14 residues. Written as DNA, the CDR3 is TGTGCCTGGGAGACTAGCGGGAGTCCCTACGAGCAGTACTTC. Protein product: CAWETSGSPYEQYF.